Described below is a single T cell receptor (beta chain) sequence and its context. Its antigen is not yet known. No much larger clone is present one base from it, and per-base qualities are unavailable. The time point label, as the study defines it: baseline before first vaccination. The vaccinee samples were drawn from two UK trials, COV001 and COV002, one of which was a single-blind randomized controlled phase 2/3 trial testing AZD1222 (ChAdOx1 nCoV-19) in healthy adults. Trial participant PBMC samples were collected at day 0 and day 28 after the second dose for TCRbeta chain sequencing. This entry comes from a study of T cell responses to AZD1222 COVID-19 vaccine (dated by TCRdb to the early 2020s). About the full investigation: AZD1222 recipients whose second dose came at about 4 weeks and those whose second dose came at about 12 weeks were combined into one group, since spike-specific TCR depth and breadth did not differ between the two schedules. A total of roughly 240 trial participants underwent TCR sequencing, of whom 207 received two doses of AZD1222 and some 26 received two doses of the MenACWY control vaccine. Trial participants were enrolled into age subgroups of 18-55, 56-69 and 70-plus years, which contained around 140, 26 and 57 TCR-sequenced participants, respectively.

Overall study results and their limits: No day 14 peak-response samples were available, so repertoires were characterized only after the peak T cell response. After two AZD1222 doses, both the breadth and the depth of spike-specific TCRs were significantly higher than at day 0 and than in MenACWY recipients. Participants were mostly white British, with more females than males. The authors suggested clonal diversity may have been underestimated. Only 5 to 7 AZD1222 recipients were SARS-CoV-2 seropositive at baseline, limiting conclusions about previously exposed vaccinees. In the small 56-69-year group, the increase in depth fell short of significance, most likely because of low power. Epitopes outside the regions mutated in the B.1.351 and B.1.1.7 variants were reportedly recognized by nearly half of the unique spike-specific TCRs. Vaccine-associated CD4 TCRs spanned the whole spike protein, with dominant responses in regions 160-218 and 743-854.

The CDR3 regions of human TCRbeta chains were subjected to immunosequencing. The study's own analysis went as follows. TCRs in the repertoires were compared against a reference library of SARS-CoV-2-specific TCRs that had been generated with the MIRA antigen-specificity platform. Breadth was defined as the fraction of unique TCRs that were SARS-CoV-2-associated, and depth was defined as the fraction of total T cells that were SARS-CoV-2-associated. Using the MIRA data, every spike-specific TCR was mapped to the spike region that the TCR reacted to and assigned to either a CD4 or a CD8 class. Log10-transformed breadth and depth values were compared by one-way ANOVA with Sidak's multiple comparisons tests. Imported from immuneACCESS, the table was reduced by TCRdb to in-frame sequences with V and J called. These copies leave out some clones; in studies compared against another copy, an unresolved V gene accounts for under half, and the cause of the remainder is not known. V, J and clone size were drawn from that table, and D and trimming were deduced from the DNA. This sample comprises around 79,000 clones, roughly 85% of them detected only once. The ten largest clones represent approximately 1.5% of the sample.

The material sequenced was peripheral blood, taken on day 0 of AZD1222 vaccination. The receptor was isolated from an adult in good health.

The bases are TGTGCCAGCAGTGACCCCTCAGATACGCAGTATTTT. Translated, this gives CASSDPSDTQYF. The sequence joins TRBV6-1 to TRBJ2-3, with the D segment identity uncertain. The germline V gene encodes CDR1 MNHNS and CDR2 SASEGT. Including the terminal cysteine and phenylalanine, the CDR3 comprises 12 residues. Of the read, only the CDR3 DNA is kept; its 36 bases are in frame from base 1. V is reduced by 3 bases and J by 4 bases, leaving a spacing of 5 bases between them.